Shown below are 28 T cell receptor beta chains from a single sample sequenced in a study of post-analysis software for immune sequencing data. General observations from the study: In patients, TRBV5-6, TRBV5-1 and TRBV20-1 belonged to five TRBV segments found more frequently than in controls.

cDNA libraries of TCR beta carried unique molecular identifiers. TCRdb reprocessed the PCR reads with MiXCR, giving one entry per CDR3 protein. The data show fewer than 700,000 distinct CDR3 sequences, 40% to 50% seen once. These receptors' targets are unknown. Specimen: blood. All receptors derive from a girl aged 10-17 years with multiple sclerosis.

J is TRBJ2-5 and V is TRBV4-2; a weak D match, TRBD1 (5 bases). Deletions cut 1 base from V and 4 bases from J, with 10 bases between. This CDR3 is 14 amino acids long. CDR1 LGHNA and CDR2 YNFKEQ come from the germline V gene. CDR3: CASSQARVGETQYF. In DNA, the CDR3 is TGTGCCAGCAGCCAAGCCAGGGTTGGAGAGACCCAGTACTTC.

This clonotype was recorded a few times. This chain uses TRBV6-6 with TRBJ2-5; D possibly corresponds to TRBD2 (5 bases). Germline CDR1 reads MNHNY; CDR2 reads SVGAGI (reference sequence). The V end lost 6 bases, the J end lost 7 bases, and 18 bases lay between the germline ends. The CDR3 sequence is 14 residues long. In DNA, the CDR3 is TGTGCCAGCAGCCAGTCAGCTCCTCGGGGGACCCAGTACTTC. This sequence encodes CASSQSAPRGTQYF.

The V and J genes are TRBV27 and TRBJ2-2; D might be TRBD2 (5 bases). V lost 2 bases, J lost 4 bases, and 8 bases lay in between. Looked up from germline, CDR1 is MNHEY and CDR2 is SMNVEV (reference sequence). The CDR3 covers 14 residues. This CDR3 is CASSLGSFTGELFF. CDR3 nucleotide sequence: TGTGCCAGCAGTTTAGGGAGTTTCACCGGGGAGCTGTTTTTT.

This clonotype was seen ten or more times. The chain joins TRBV6-1 to TRBJ1-1; D is possibly TRBD1 (5 bases). V was pared by 4 bases and J by 9 bases, with 12 bases between. CDR3 size: 12 residues. Germline values: CDR1 MNHNS, CDR2 SASEGT. CDR3 coding DNA: TGTGCCAGCAGTGCGGACACCCCAAAAGCTTTCTTT. Translated, it gives CASSADTPKAFF.

V and J are TRBV3-1 and TRBJ2-3; the D gene could be TRBD1 or TRBD2 (5 bases each). The germline V and J ends were trimmed by 4 bases and 3 bases, with 8 bases remaining between them. Germline CDR1 is LGHDT and CDR2 is YNNKEL (reference sequence). The CDR3 has 13 residues. For the CDR3, the DNA is TGTGCCAGCAGCCGGGGGTCGACAGATACGCAGTATTTT. This sequence encodes CASSRGSTDTQYF.

V and J are TRBV14 and TRBJ2-1; D might be TRBD1 or TRBD2, each matching 6 bases. Trimming took off 0 bases at V and 1 base at J, with 13 bases between the two ends. The CDR3 has 17 amino acids. In germline, CDR1 is SGHDN, CDR2 FVKESK. CDR3 sequence reads: CASSQDRIGGSYNEQFF. CDR3 nucleotide sequence: TGTGCCAGCAGCCAAGATCGAATAGGGGGGTCCTACAATGAGCAGTTCTTC.

The chain is built from TRBV7-9 and TRBJ1-4; no clear D gene. Trimming shortened V by 6 bases and J by 0 bases, and 11 bases separated the two germline ends. The germline gives CDR1 SEHNR, CDR2 FQNEAQ (reference sequence). The CDR3 runs 15 residues. CDR3 in amino acids: CASSSGVATNEKLFF. In nucleotides, the CDR3 is TGTGCCAGCAGTTCCGGAGTTGCAACTAATGAAAAACTGTTTTTT.

This CDR3 reads CASRPGLAGGADTQYF. The CDR3 DNA reads TGTGCCAGCAGACCCGGACTAGCGGGAGGAGCAGATACGCAGTATTTT. The chain has TRBV6-5 and TRBJ2-3; 14 bases fit TRBD2. Germline V gives CDR1 MNHEY, CDR2 SVGAGI. The J segment lost 4 bases and the V segment lost 6 bases, leaving 6 bases of the junction unmatched. The CDR3 is 16 residues long.

This clonotype occurred a few times. The V and J genes are TRBV4-1 and TRBJ2-3; D gene uncertain. Trimming took 3 bases from V and 2 from J, leaving 12 bases between them. Germline CDR1 MGHRA, CDR2 YSYEKL. The CDR3 runs to 15 residues. The CDR3 sequence: CASSQSESVTDTQYF. CDR3 nucleotide sequence: TGCGCCAGCAGCCAGTCGGAGTCTGTCACAGATACGCAGTATTTT.

This clonotype has only a few counts. The rearrangement uses TRBV6-4 and TRBJ2-3; 7 nucleotides line up with TRBD2. Looked up from germline, CDR1 is MRHNA and CDR2 is SNTAGT. The CDR3 is 16 residues long. The V and J ends lost 3 bases and 1 base, in that order; junction bases with no gene match: 7. This CDR3 is CASSEAASGGTDTQYF. CDR3 DNA: TGTGCCAGCAGTGAGGCGGCTAGCGGCGGCACAGATACGCAGTATTTT.

The chain has TRBV12-5 and TRBJ1-2; D is uncertain. The V and J ends lost 0 bases and 0 bases respectively, with 11 bases between them. The CDR3 is 16 amino acids. Germline lookup yields CDR1 LGHNT and CDR2 FRNRAP. CDR3 sequence reads: CASGLVGSSANYGYTF. CDR3 DNA sequence: TGTGCTAGTGGTTTGGTAGGGAGCAGCGCTAACTATGGCTACACCTTC.

This clonotype showed up just a few times. The CDR3 spells CASSGASGMGVEQFF. The CDR3 DNA reads TGTGCCAGCAGCGGGGCGAGCGGGATGGGCGTTGAGCAGTTCTTC. The J gene is TRBJ2-1, the V gene TRBV11-3; 7 bases fit TRBD2. The CDR3 covers 15 residues. Germline values: CDR1 SGHNT, CDR2 YENEEA. V trimming: 5 bases; J trimming: 9 bases; junction bases outside the gene matches: 13.

The sample holds many counts of this clonotype. The V call is TRBV29-1, the J call TRBJ2-4; D perhaps matches TRBD1 (5 bases). Germline loops: CDR1 SQVTM, CDR2 ANQGSEA. The CDR3 has 13 amino acids. Trimming pared 7 bases from V and 8 bases from J, leaving 18 bases between. CDR3 sequence: CSAELRGRDIQYF. The DNA of the CDR3 is TGCAGCGCCGAGTTAAGGGGTAGGGACATTCAGTACTTC.

In its sample, this clonotype was seen many times. The V call is TRBV5-6, the J call TRBJ2-7, with D possibly being TRBD1 or TRBD2 (5 bases each). The tail of the sequence fits TRBJ2-5 better, so the J call may be wrong. The CDR3 extends over 14 amino acids. The germline CDR1 and CDR2 sequences are SGHDT and YYEEEE. The CDR3 DNA reads TGTGCCAGCAGCCCTGGGACCCGGCGGGAGACCCAGTACTTC. Protein sequence: CASSPGTRRETQYF.

This clonotype was picked up a small number of times. V and J are TRBV11-2 and TRBJ2-3, with unresolved D. The germline CDR1 and CDR2 sequences are SGHAT and FQNNGV. The CDR3 is 14 amino acids. Deletions cut 5 bases from V and 2 bases from J, with 11 bases between. The CDR3 region has the DNA TGTGCCAGCAGCGAACGGCCCCTCACAGATACGCAGTATTTT. It yields the protein CASSERPLTDTQYF.

With respect to this clonotype: The junction differs from germline at one of its ends, possibly a read error. The V gene is TRBV12-3 or TRBV12-4, the J gene TRBJ2-3; 14 nucleotides align to TRBD2. The CDR3 runs to 14 residues. The chain's CDR3 is CASGTSGSADMQYF. In DNA form, the CDR3 reads TGTGCCAGCGGGACTAGCGGGAGTGCAGATATGCAGTATTTT.

This clonotype was recorded a few times. The genes are TRBV12-3 or TRBV12-4 and TRBJ2-7; 9 nucleotides align to TRBD1. V dropped 6 bases and J dropped 2; count of bases not matched to a gene: 5. The CDR3 runs 14 residues. The CDR3 is CASSHRQGAYEQYF. CDR3 DNA: TGTGCCAGCAGCCATCGACAGGGGGCCTACGAGCAGTACTTC.

This chain joins TRBV7-9 and TRBJ2-3, with TRBD1 matching over 10 bases. The ends lost 6 bases at V and 1 base at J; junction bases unmatched: 7. The CDR3 sequence is 16 residues long. Germline V gene sequence: CDR1 SEHNR, CDR2 FQNEAQ (reference sequence). CDR3 bases: TGTGCCAGCAGTACCATGGGGACAGGGGGCACAGATACGCAGTATTTT. Residues: CASSTMGTGGTDTQYF.

The chain is built from TRBV7-9 and TRBJ2-7; no clear D. The CDR3 consists of 13 residues. In germline, CDR1 is SEHNR, CDR2 FQNEAQ (reference sequence). The V end lost 5 bases, the J end lost 3 bases, and 11 bases lay between the germline ends. The CDR3 region is CASSAVKGYEQYF. CDR3 DNA sequence: TGTGCCAGCAGCGCTGTGAAGGGCTACGAGCAGTACTTC. Supplemented by reference TRBV7-9 and TRBJ2-7, the full variable domain reads DTGVSQNPRHKITKRGQNVTFRCDPISEHNRLYWYRQTLGQGPEFLTYFQNEAQLEKSRLLSDRFSAERPKGSFSTLEIQRTEQGDSAMYLCASSAVKGYEQYFGPGTRLTVT.

The genes are TRBV5-1 and TRBJ1-5, with D possibly being TRBD1 (6 bases). The length of the CDR3 is 15 residues. V lost 4 bases and J lost 2, with 13 bases in between. Germline assignment: CDR1 SGHRS and CDR2 YFSETQ. This chain's CDR3 is CASSRTVGGNQPQHF. In nucleotides, the CDR3 is TGCGCCAGCAGCCGGACAGTCGGGGGCAATCAGCCCCAGCATTTT.

This chain joins TRBV12-3 or TRBV12-4 and TRBJ1-1; D is ambiguous. With 1 base removed from V and 4 bases from J, the gap between germline ends came to 7 bases. The CDR3 has 13 residues. Here the CDR3 reads CASSLVLGTEAFF. The CDR3 region has the DNA TGTGCCAGCAGTTTAGTGCTTGGCACTGAAGCTTTCTTT.

There are a few counts of this clonotype. The V and J genes are TRBV4-1 and TRBJ2-7, with TRBD1 matching 8 bases. CDR1 MGHRA and CDR2 YSYEKL come from the germline V gene. This CDR3 has 15 residues. The V segment lost 0 bases and the J segment 3 bases; nucleotides outside the gene matches: 4. Here the CDR3 reads CASSQERTGNYEQYF. DNA of the CDR3: TGCGCCAGCAGCCAAGAGAGGACAGGGAACTACGAGCAGTACTTC.

This clonotype was observed at least ten times. The V and J genes are TRBV7-2 and TRBJ2-3, with 9 bases lining up with TRBD2. The CDR3 is made up of 16 amino acids. V gave up 1 base and J gave up 5 bases; unmatched junction bases: 7. Germline assignment: CDR1 SGHTA and CDR2 FQGNSA. The CDR3 bases are TGTGCCAGCAGCTTAGAGAGTAGCGGGGGTCGAGATACGCAGTATTTT. Translated, it gives CASSLESSGGRDTQYF.

The chain employs TRBV20-1 and TRBJ1-2; a weak D match, TRBD1 (6 bases). The germline CDR1 and CDR2 sequences are DFQATT and SNEGSKA (reference sequence). V was cut by 5 bases and J by 5 bases, with 18 bases left in between. This CDR3 is built from 14 residues. In DNA, the CDR3 is TGCAGTGCTTCTGAAGAGGGGGTCGGGTATGGCTACACCTTC. Protein sequence: CSASEEGVGYGYTF.

Ten or more counts support this clonotype. The rearrangement joins TRBV7-8 to TRBJ2-7; tentative D call: TRBD1 (6 bases). The ends were cut back, 5 bases at V and 0 bases at J, with 11 bases in the middle. The CDR3 totals 14 residues. Germline CDR1 is SGHVS and CDR2 is FQNEAQ. CDR3 bases: TGTGCCAGCAGCCTTACAGGGAACTCCTACGAGCAGTACTTC. Translating gives CASSLTGNSYEQYF.

The chain links TRBV6-6 to TRBJ2-7; D is ambiguous. The length of the CDR3 is 12 residues. Germline V CDR1 and CDR2: MNHNY, SVGAGI (reference sequence). Trimming stripped 7 bases from V and 2 bases from J, with 9 bases between. The CDR3 sequence is CASTRNPYEQYF. In nucleotides, the CDR3 is TGTGCCAGCACGAGGAACCCCTACGAGCAGTACTTC.

This clonotype was recorded many times. Germline and junction disagree at one end, which may indicate a read error. The V gene is TRBV5-1, the J gene TRBJ2-1; 7 nucleotides align to TRBD1. Germline V gene data show CDR1 as SGHRS and CDR2 as YFSETQ. The CDR3 has 14 residues. The CDR3 DNA reads TGTGCCAGCAGCTTAGGACAGGCTTACAATGAGCAGTTCTTC. Protein: CASSLGQAYNEQFF.

The chain recombines TRBV10-3 with TRBJ2-7; no clear D gene. CDR3 length equals 13 residues. The germline V gene has CDR1 ENHRY and CDR2 SYGVKD. V lost 6 bases and J lost 5, with 14 bases in between. The CDR3 DNA follows: TGTGCCATCAGACTCTCCGCGGTTGACGAGCAGTACTTC. Protein: CAIRLSAVDEQYF.